The 16 T cell receptor beta chains given below trace back to one sample, sequenced in a study of OX40 agonist ivuxolimab in advanced cancers. This table comes from immunoSEQ multiplex PCR, and its TCRdb copy is limited to in-frame clones, with some not included. Of about 70,000 clones in the sample, approximately 89% were seen once. The sample in question was CD4+ or CD8+ T cells sorted from blood, obtained in a trial of the OX40 agonist ivuxolimab. These receptors came from an adult with an advanced solid tumor such as melanoma, head and neck, liver or kidney cancer.

The V gene is TRBV27, the J gene TRBJ1-3, with 9 positions matching TRBD1. The CDR3 loop spans 17 amino acids. With 9 bases clipped from V and 0 bases from J, the junction kept 12 bases outside the gene matches. CDR1 is MNHEY, CDR2 SMNVEV, per germline (reference sequence). The chain's CDR3 is CARDRRDRDASGNTIYF. The CDR3, as DNA: TGTGCCAGAGACCGCCGGGACAGGGACGCCTCTGGAAACACCATATATTTT.

The rearrangement links TRBV2 to TRBJ2-7; 8 nucleotides align to TRBD1. The length of the CDR3 is 13 residues. Unmatched junction bases numbered 7, after V lost 6 bases and J lost 6 bases. Germline V gives CDR1 SNHLY, CDR2 FYNNEI. CDR3 region: CASSGQGIGEQYF. CDR3 nucleotide sequence: TGTGCCAGCAGCGGACAGGGAATCGGCGAGCAGTACTTC.

The CDR3 DNA reads as TGTGCCAGCAGTCCGGGACAGATCTACAATGAGCAGTTCTTC. This encodes CASSPGQIYNEQFF. This rearrangement joins TRBV6-5 to TRBJ2-1, with 7 bases identical to TRBD1. The CDR3 contains 14 residues. V gave up 5 bases and J gave up 3 bases; unmatched junction bases: 4. Germline lookup yields CDR1 MNHEY and CDR2 SVGAGI.

The CDR3 sequence: CASSFVRDQGNSPLHF. The DNA of the CDR3 is TGTGCCAGCAGTTTCGTCAGGGATCAGGGTAATTCACCCCTCCACTTT. This chain uses TRBV27 with TRBJ1-6, with D possibly being TRBD1 (5 bases). This CDR3 comprises 16 residues. Trimming pared 3 bases from V and 6 bases from J, leaving 15 bases between. Germline V gene lookup returns CDR1 MNHEY and CDR2 SMNVEV (reference sequence).

The chain carries TRBV6-5 and TRBJ2-5; D gene unclear. The CDR3 is 13 residues long. V gave up 2 bases and J gave up 2 bases, with 6 bases separating them. Germline assignment: CDR1 MNHEY and CDR2 SVGAGI. The CDR3 DNA sequence: TGTGCCAGCAGTTACGTTAGACAAGAGACCCAGTACTTC. It codes for CASSYVRQETQYF.

This clone was observed a few times. This chain links TRBV11-2 with TRBJ2-1, with TRBD1 as a possible D gene (6 bases). The CDR3 extends over 14 amino acids. The germline V gene has CDR1 SGHAT and CDR2 FQNNGV. The germline V and J ends were trimmed by 7 bases and 8 bases, with 18 bases remaining between them. The CDR3 loop is CASKQGTTRDEQFF. The CDR3 DNA follows: TGTGCCAGCAAACAGGGAACCACTCGGGATGAGCAGTTCTTC.

The chain carries TRBV6-5 and TRBJ2-7; 7 bases agree with TRBD1. The J segment lost 2 bases and the V segment lost 9 bases, leaving 7 bases of the junction unmatched. This CDR3 spans 13 amino acids. Germline lookup yields CDR1 MNHEY and CDR2 SVGAGI. The chain's CDR3 is CASDRDSPYEQYF. CDR3 in DNA: TGTGCCAGTGACCGGGACAGCCCCTACGAGCAGTACTTC.

In nucleotides, the CDR3 is TGTGCCAGCAATGAGATCGGGGGTTCCGACTATGGCTACACCTTC. This sequence encodes CASNEIGGSDYGYTF. The V and J genes are TRBV2 and TRBJ1-2; possibly TRBD1 for D (5 bases). V was cut by 7 bases and J by 3 bases, with 18 bases left in between. The CDR3 totals 15 residues. Germline loops: CDR1 SNHLY, CDR2 FYNNEI. The full variable domain, rest sourced from reference TRBV2 and TRBJ1-2, is EPEVTQTPSHQVTQMGQEVILRCVPISNHLYFYWYRQILGQKVEFLVSFYNNEISEKSEIFDDQFSVERPDGSNFTLKIRSTKLEDSAMYFCASNEIGGSDYGYTFGSGTRLTVV.

Points on this clone: Other nucleotide sequences from this sample produce the same CDR3. The CDR3, as DNA: TGTGCCAGCAGCTTGGGCAGCCAGAACACTGAAGCTTTCTTT. Translating gives CASSLGSQNTEAFF. The V call is TRBV7-2, the J call TRBJ1-1; D not certain. Trimming stripped 3 bases from V and 1 base from J, with 9 bases between. CDR1 and CDR2 (germline): SGHTA, FQGNSA. The CDR3 covers 14 residues. Based on the CDR3 plus reference TRBV7-2 and TRBJ1-1, the full variable domain is GAGVSQSPSNKVTEKGKDVELRCDPISGHTALYWYRQSLGQGLEFLIYFQGNSAPDKSGLPSDRFSAERTGGSVSTLTIQRTQQEDSAVYLCASSLGSQNTEAFFGQGTRLTVV.

The gene calls are TRBV5-1 and TRBJ1-3, with unresolved D. From germline, CDR1 is SGHRS and CDR2 YFSETQ. The CDR3 is made up of 16 amino acids. Between the trimmed V and J ends, which lost 0 bases and 2 bases, there was a span of 12 bases. The CDR3 DNA sequence: TGCGCCAGCAGCTTGGATGTGTCAGTCCCTGGAAACACCATATATTTT. As protein: CASSLDVSVPGNTIYF.

V is TRBV11-2 and J is TRBJ1-6, with a possible D match to TRBD1 (5 bases). CDR3 length: 15 amino acids. V was clipped by 10 bases and J by 8 bases, with 21 bases between them. The V gene's germline CDR1 is SGHAT and CDR2 FQNNGV. CDR3 sequence reads: CATSREPRDDSPLHF. The CDR3 nucleotides are TGTGCCACTTCGCGAGAGCCCAGGGATGATTCACCCCTCCACTTT.

DNA of the CDR3: TGTGCCAGCTCTCAAATAAGAACCACCGGGGAGCTGTTTTTT. As protein: CASSQIRTTGELFF. The chain employs TRBV18 and TRBJ2-2; no clear D. The CDR3 loop spans 14 amino acids. V was shortened by 6 bases and J by 4 bases, with 12 bases between the two germline ends. The germline V gene encodes CDR1 KGHSH and CDR2 LQKENI.

This chain joins TRBV5-6 and TRBJ1-2, with D maybe TRBD1 (5 bases). The CDR3 runs 19 residues. Deletions cut 5 bases from V and 2 bases from J, with 28 bases between. The V gene's germline CDR1 is SGHDT and CDR2 YYEEEE. CDR3 DNA sequence: TGTGCCAGCAGTCCTGGCCCCGGGGCATCATACATCACCAACTATGGCTACACCTTC. Residues: CASSPGPGASYITNYGYTF.

Notes on this clone: A junction boundary mismatches the germline segment, possibly from a read error. The V gene is TRBV7-2, the J gene TRBJ2-7, with 8 bases matching TRBD2. This CDR3 has 15 amino acids. Per germline, CDR1 SGHTA and CDR2 FQGNSA. CDR3 protein: CASSLAGLAGYGQYF. In nucleotides, the CDR3 is TGTGCCAGCAGCTTAGCAGGCCTAGCGGGCTACGGGCAGTACTTC.

The chain employs TRBV5-4 and TRBJ1-2; tentative D call: TRBD1 (6 bases). V lost 1 base to trimming and J lost 6 bases, with 16 bases between them. CDR1 SGHNT and CDR2 YYREEE come from the germline V gene (reference sequence). CDR3 length: 15 amino acids. CDR3 sequence reads: CASSLLNREEDGYTF. The CDR3 coding sequence is TGTGCCAGCAGCTTGTTGAACAGGGAGGAAGATGGCTACACCTTC.

This rearrangement joins TRBV30 to TRBJ1-5; TRBD1 matches at 8 bases. This CDR3 has 13 amino acids. Germline CDR1 GTSNPN, CDR2 SVGIG (reference sequence). Unmatched junction bases numbered 4, after V lost 5 bases and J lost 4 bases. The CDR3 sequence: CAWGQGGNQPQHF. DNA of the CDR3: TGTGCCTGGGGACAGGGTGGGAATCAGCCCCAGCATTTT.